The 17 T cell receptor beta chains in this list originate from one sample, sequenced in a study of tissue T cells after allogeneic stem cell transplantation. Using immunoSEQ multiplex PCR, the repertoire was profiled, and TCRdb retains in-frame clones only, with some absent. The sample lists around 2,000 clones, roughly 52% occurring once. Time point: mouse harvest day 14 after allogeneic transplant. Tail vein injection delivered 10^7 T-cell-depleted bone marrow cells and 10^6 splenic CD5+ T cells. Material for sequencing was liver tissue. The receptors were gathered from a female BALB/c mouse given C57BL/6 T cells with graft-versus-host disease after an allogeneic hematopoietic cell transplant.

Comments on this clone: The gene names here belong to mouse. The CDR3 end is not reached by the read, which stops 1 residue before it; the germline J gene fills it in. The chain recombines TRBV23 with TRBJ2-5; whether TRBD2, the table's D call, matches the DNA was not checked. This CDR3 spans 14 amino acids. CDR1 and CDR2 (germline): KGHTA, FQNQQP. The CDR3: CSSSQGTGQDTQYF. The covered CDR3 bases are TGCTCCAGCAGTCAAGGGACTGGGCAAGACACCCAGTAC. The whole variable domain, remainder taken from reference TRBV23 and TRBJ2-5, is DAAVTQKPRYLIKMKGQEAEMKCIPEKGHTAVFWYQQKQSKELKFLIYFQNQQPLDQIDMVKERFSAVCPSSSLCSLGIRTCEAEDSALYLCSSSQGTGQDTQYFGPGTRLLVL.

Concerning this clone: Germline and genes here are mouse. The missing CDR3 end, 1 residue past where the read stops, is filled in from the germline J gene. The chain employs TRBV16 and TRBJ2-4; perhaps TRBD1 as D (5 bases). Germline V gene lookup returns CDR1 SGHSA and CDR2 FRNQAP. V lost 3 bases and J 0 bases, leaving 7 bases between the germline ends. CDR3 size: 14 residues. The CDR3 reads CASSFRASQNTLYF. The covered CDR3 bases are TGTGCAAGCAGCTTCAGGGCTAGTCAAAACACCTTGTAC.

Concerning this clone: Mouse gene names and germline throughout. The sequence runs out 1 residue before the end of the CDR3; the remainder is reconstructed from the germline J gene. The chain is built from TRBV13-2 and TRBJ2-2, with 7 bases matching TRBD1. V shed 6 bases, J shed 4 bases, and the junction held 6 bases outside the gene matches. CDR3 length: 14 residues. Looked up from germline, CDR1 is NNHNN and CDR2 is SYGAGS (reference sequence). The sequenced CDR3 bases are TGTGCCAGCGTCAACAGGGGTGGCACCGGGCAGCTCTAC. Translated, it gives CASVNRGGTGQLY. The whole CDR3 sequence is CASVNRGGTGQLYF.

This clone appeared a few times. Gene names are mouse gene names. The read ends 1 residue shy of where the CDR3 ends; the end is completed using the germline J gene. The chain joins TRBV1 to TRBJ1-2, with TRBD1 matching over 9 bases. J lost 2 bases, V lost 3 bases, and 4 bases had no gene match. CDR1 and CDR2 from the germline V gene are NSQYPW and LRSPGD (reference sequence). The CDR3 has 15 amino acids. The CDR3 protein is CTCSARDRANSDYTF. The part of the CDR3 DNA that was read is TGCACCTGCAGTGCCCGGGACAGGGCTAACTCCGACTACACC.

This clone is medium-sized in the sample. Genes here carry mouse names. The read comes to an end 1 residue before the CDR3 does, leaving the germline J gene to fill in the end. V usage is TRBV15 and J usage is TRBJ2-4; D is undetermined. CDR1 SGHND and CDR2 FRSKSL come from the germline V gene. The CDR3 has 12 amino acids. V shed 1 base and J shed 4 bases, with 3 bases lying between them. Partial CDR3 DNA: TGTGCCAGCAGTTTAGACAAAAACACCTTGTAC. Amino acids: CASSLDKNTLY. The entire CDR3 reads CASSLDKNTLYF.

This clone was found a few times. Each gene name is a mouse one. The read stops 1 residue short of the end of the CDR3; the missing end is completed from the germline J gene. The chain links TRBV19 to TRBJ2-1; tentatively, D is TRBD1 (5 bases). Germline loops: CDR1 FNHDT, CDR2 SITEND (reference sequence). The CDR3 is 13 amino acids. Trimming stripped 3 bases from V and 1 base from J, with 5 bases between. The CDR3 sequence is CASSTGNYAEQFF. The CDR3 bases that were read are TGTGCCAGCAGTACAGGGAACTATGCTGAGCAGTTC.

On this clone itself: Genes here carry mouse names. The CDR3 is cut off 1 residue early in the read; its end comes from the germline J gene. The chain has TRBV15 and TRBJ2-7; 8 bases align to TRBD1. Germline CDR1 SGHND, CDR2 FRSKSL. The CDR3 contains 13 residues. Unmatched junction bases numbered 5, after V lost 3 bases and J lost 7 bases. The DNA read from the CDR3 is TGTGCCAGCAGTTTTCAGGGGGCGGGGGAACAGTAC. Its protein product is CASSFQGAGEQY. The whole CDR3 region reads CASSFQGAGEQYF.

To note about this clone: Mouse gene names and germline throughout. The read gets to within 1 residue of the CDR3 end, and the germline J gene fills in the rest. The chain recombines TRBV26 with TRBJ1-1; the D is unclear. This CDR3 spans 13 amino acids. V dropped 2 bases and J dropped 1 base, with 5 bases sitting between them. Germline CDR1 KGHPV, CDR2 FQNQEV (reference sequence). The CDR3 loop reads CASSLRVNTEVFF. The covered CDR3 bases are TGTGCCAGCAGTCTGAGGGTAAACACAGAAGTCTTC.

By share of the sample, this clone is large. Mouse gene names apply. With the read ending 1 residue before the CDR3 end, the germline J gene is used to fill in that end. The chain links TRBV1 to TRBJ2-3; 11 bases are a match to TRBD2. Germline CDR1 reads NSQYPW; CDR2 reads LRSPGD (reference sequence). With V trimmed by 2 bases and J by 6 bases, 1 base remained unmatched. CDR3 size: 14 residues. The CDR3 bases that were read are TGCACCTGCAGTGCACGGGACTGGGGGGAAACGCTGTAT. It encodes CTCSARDWGETLY. The complete CDR3 protein is CTCSARDWGETLYF.

Points on this clone: Gene labels here are mouse ones. The read stops 1 residue short of the end of the CDR3; the missing end is completed from the germline J gene. This chain uses TRBV20 with TRBJ2-1; D unresolved. Germline V gene sequence: CDR1 GFQATS, CDR2 STVNSAI. This CDR3 is 13 amino acids long. Trimming stripped 1 base from V and 3 bases from J, with 7 bases between. The CDR3 is CGARGQVYAEQFF. CDR3 DNA (partial): TGTGGTGCTAGGGGACAAGTCTATGCTGAGCAGTTC.

In its sample, this clone was seen a few times. Genes and germline come from the mouse. The CDR3 extends 1 residue past the end of the read, so its final part is completed from the germline J gene. J is TRBJ1-3 and V is TRBV26; D unclear. This CDR3 is built from 14 residues. Germline V gene sequence: CDR1 KGHPV, CDR2 FQNQEV (reference sequence). Between the trimmed V and J ends, which lost 2 bases and 0 bases, there was a span of 5 bases. The sequenced CDR3 bases are TGTGCCAGCAGTCTGCCAAATTCTGGAAATACGCTCTAT. Protein sequence: CASSLPNSGNTLY. From start to end, the CDR3 is CASSLPNSGNTLYF. Full variable domain (outside the CDR3, taken from reference TRBV26 and TRBJ1-3): NSKVIQTPRYLVKGQGQKAKMRCIPEKGHPVVFWYQQNKNNEFKFLINFQNQEVLQQIDMTEKRFSAECPSNSPCSLEIQSSEAGDSALYLCASSLPNSGNTLYFGEGSRLIVV.

Comments on this clone: Each gene name is a mouse one. The CDR3 end lies 1 residue beyond the end of the read and is filled in from the germline J gene. The chain recombines TRBV19 with TRBJ2-4, with D possibly TRBD1 on 6 matching bases. The V end was cut by 7 bases, the J end by 2 bases, with 8 bases between. This CDR3 spans 12 amino acids. CDR1 FNHDT and CDR2 SITEND come from the germline V gene (reference sequence). The CDR3 spells CASRDIQNTLYF. The part of the CDR3 DNA that was read is TGTGCCAGCCGGGACATTCAAAACACCTTGTAC.

In the case of this clone: Each gene name is a mouse one. The CDR3 end is not reached by the read, which stops 1 residue before it; the germline J gene fills it in. The chain carries TRBV16 and TRBJ2-5, with TRBD2 identical over 9 bases. Trimming took 3 bases from V and 2 from J; bases not matched to a gene: 3. Germline V lookup: CDR1 SGHSA, CDR2 FRNQAP. The CDR3 length is 15 residues. CDR3 protein: CASSFGTGLQDTQYF. The DNA read from the CDR3 is TGTGCAAGCAGCTTCGGGACTGGGCTCCAAGACACCCAGTAC. The entire variable domain, with the rest obtained from reference TRBV16 and TRBJ2-5, is as follows: NAGVIQTPRHKVTGKGQEATLWCEPISGHSAVFWYRQTIVQGLEFLTYFRNQAPIDDSGMPKERFSAQMPNQSHSTLKIQSTQPQDSAVYLCASSFGTGLQDTQYFGPGTRLLVL.

As to this clone: Gene names and germline match the mouse. The read ends 1 residue shy of where the CDR3 ends; the end is completed using the germline J gene. The chain is built from TRBV1 and TRBJ1-2; TRBD1 aligns across 11 bases. With 2 bases clipped from V and 2 bases from J, the junction kept 1 base outside the gene matches. The CDR3 loop spans 15 amino acids. CDR1 is NSQYPW, CDR2 LRSPGD, per germline (reference sequence). This CDR3 reads CTCSARDRGNSDYTF. The CDR3 DNA, read in part, is TGCACCTGCAGTGCAAGGGACAGGGGGAACTCCGACTACACC.

This clone was observed a few times. Mouse gene names and germline throughout. The read ends 1 residue shy of where the CDR3 ends; the end is completed using the germline J gene. The chain is built from TRBV1 and TRBJ2-7; no firm D call. CDR1 is NSQYPW, CDR2 LRSPGD, per germline (reference sequence). Trimming removed 1 base at V and 3 bases at J, with 4 bases between. This CDR3 has 12 residues. The CDR3 is CTCSAGDYEQYF. CDR3 DNA (partial): TGCACCTGCAGTGCAGGGGACTATGAACAGTAC.

A remark on this clone: Mouse germline and gene names are used. Read data end 1 residue before the CDR3 end; the end is taken from the germline J gene. The J gene is TRBJ2-1, the V gene TRBV19, with D tentatively TRBD1 (6 bases). The CDR3 totals 13 residues. CDR1 FNHDT and CDR2 SITEND come from the germline V gene (reference sequence). Deletions cut 6 bases from V and 1 base from J, with 8 bases between. The part of the CDR3 DNA that was read is TGTGCCAGCATCGACAGGAACTATGCTGAGCAGTTC. Translating it yields CASIDRNYAEQF. Given in full, the CDR3 is CASIDRNYAEQFF.

Points on this clone: The germline and genes are mouse ones. The read finishes 1 residue shy of the CDR3 end, and the germline J gene is used to complete it. This rearrangement joins TRBV3 to TRBJ1-3; TRBD1 is a possible D gene (5 bases). This CDR3 is 13 amino acids long. CDR1 and CDR2 from the germline V gene are SNHLY and FYNGKV (reference sequence). V lost 4 bases and J 3 bases, leaving 7 bases between the germline ends. The part of the CDR3 DNA that was read is TGTGCCAGCAGCTCGGGGGTTGGAAATACGCTCTAT. It is translated as CASSSGVGNTLY. The CDR3 reads in full as CASSSGVGNTLYF.